The 29 T cell receptor beta chains listed next were all sequenced from one sample in a study of T-cell reconstitution after alpha-beta-depleted transplantation in children. Preparation of the TCRbeta library used unique molecular identifiers. MiXCR, run by TCRdb on the PCR reads, gives a single entry per CDR3 protein. The sample lists hundreds of thousands of distinct CDR3 sequences; around 13% were seen once. The specimen comprised PBMCs, sampled before TCRalphabeta/CD19-depleted stem cell transplant. All receptors come from a girl aged 2-10 years with congenital amegakaryocytic thrombocytopenia, due to receive a stem cell transplant.

This clonotype was observed a handful of times. The chain employs TRBV12-3 or TRBV12-4 and TRBJ2-1; the match to TRBD2 covers 10 bases. Germline trimming cut 5 bases from V and 7 bases from J; bases unmatched to any gene: 17. The CDR3 has 18 amino acids. DNA for the CDR3: TGTGCCAGCAGTGCCCCTGTGTACAGCGGGAGGGCGGGGAATGAGCAGTTCTTC. It codes for CASSAPVYSGRAGNEQFF.

This clonotype was counted only a few times. The V call is TRBV7-3, the J call TRBJ2-1; 10 nucleotides line up with TRBD2. The CDR3 length is 16 residues. With 5 bases clipped from V and 5 bases from J, the junction kept 9 bases outside the gene matches. Germline CDR1 and CDR2: SGHTA and FQGTGA. The CDR3 is CASSRTLAGVDNEQFF. The CDR3 nucleotides read TGTGCCAGCAGCCGGACTCTAGCGGGAGTTGACAATGAGCAGTTCTTC.

Many counts were recorded for this clonotype. This CDR3 reads CSAREPKETQYF. The CDR3 DNA reads as TGCAGTGCTAGAGAACCAAAAGAGACCCAGTACTTC. V gene TRBV20-1 combines with J gene TRBJ2-5, with D unclear. Trimming took off 0 bases at V and 3 bases at J, with 5 bases between the two ends. Looked up from germline, CDR1 is DFQATT and CDR2 is SNEGSKA (reference sequence). The CDR3 is 12 residues long.

As to this clonotype: A much larger clone is a single base away; this may be a read error. The chain is built from TRBV5-1 and TRBJ1-3, with TRBD1 matching 7 bases. The CDR3 consists of 15 residues. Per the germline V gene, CDR1 is SGHRS and CDR2 is YFSETQ. The CDR3 DNA is TGCGCCAGCCAAGGACAGGCCTTCTCTGGAAACACCATAGATTTT. The encoded protein is CASQGQAFSGNTIDF. Combining the CDR3 with reference TRBV5-1 and TRBJ1-3 gives the whole variable domain KAGVTQTPRYLIKTRGQQVTLSCSPISGHRSVSWYQQTPGQGLQFLFEYFSETQRNKGNFPGRFSGRQFSNSRSEMNVSTLELGDSALYLCASQGQAFSGNTIDFGEGSWLTVV.

This clonotype was detected many times. J is TRBJ2-5 and V is TRBV5-1; 7 positions agree with TRBD1. The CDR3 sequence is 14 residues long. V was clipped by 3 bases and J by 1 base; unmatched bases: 3. Germline V lookup: CDR1 SGHRS, CDR2 YFSETQ. The CDR3 sequence is CASSSGTAQETQYF. CDR3 in DNA: TGCGCCAGCAGCTCCGGGACAGCCCAAGAGACCCAGTACTTC.

The table lists this clonotype with many counts. This chain links TRBV7-9 with TRBJ1-2, with TRBD1 as a possible D gene (6 bases). Germline V gives CDR1 SEHNR, CDR2 FQNEAQ (reference sequence). The CDR3 contains 14 residues. With 4 bases removed from V and 5 bases from J, the gap between germline ends came to 14 bases. CDR3 sequence: CASSSTGQIYGYTF. The DNA for the CDR3 is TGTGCCAGCAGCTCCACAGGACAGATTTATGGCTACACCTTC.

This clonotype has a count of ten or more. V is TRBV7-6 and J is TRBJ2-2; TRBD2 aligns across 7 bases. V shed 5 bases and J 5 bases; nucleotides not matched to a gene: 11. CDR3 length: 16 residues. Germline assignment: CDR1 SGHVS and CDR2 FNYEAQ. CDR3 sequence (DNA): TGTGCCAGCAGCCCCCTTATAGCTAGCGGTACCGGGGAGCTGTTTTTT. It is translated as CASSPLIASGTGELFF.

Only a few counts were recorded for this clonotype. CDR3 residues: CASSPGSTNTEAFF. The DNA of the CDR3 is TGTGCCAGCAGCCCGGGGTCTACTAACACTGAAGCTTTCTTT. The chain has TRBV7-3 and TRBJ1-1; D remains unclear. Germline CDR1 is SGHTA and CDR2 is FQGTGA. The CDR3 is 14 amino acids. Between the trimmed V and J ends, which lost 5 bases and 2 bases, there was a span of 12 bases.

J is TRBJ2-5 and V is TRBV2; TRBD1 agrees at 9 bases. V shed 6 bases and J 3 bases; nucleotides not matched to a gene: 5. This CDR3 comprises 14 residues. Germline V gene sequence: CDR1 SNHLY, CDR2 FYNNEI. The DNA for the CDR3 is TGTGCCAGCAGGGCGAGGACAGGGGAAGAGACCCAGTACTTC. Its translation: CASRARTGEETQYF.

There are many counts of this clonotype. The genes are TRBV28 and TRBJ2-5, with D tentatively TRBD2 (5 bases). From germline, CDR1 is MDHEN and CDR2 SYDVKM. Trimming took 3 bases from V and 2 from J, leaving 16 bases between them. The CDR3 sequence is 16 residues long. CDR3: CASSFWTLEDQETQYF. The CDR3 DNA is TGTGCCAGCAGTTTTTGGACTCTTGAAGATCAAGAGACCCAGTACTTC.

This clonotype came up many times. The DNA of the CDR3 is TGTGCCAGCTCGGTAGAAAACTACAATGAGCAGTTCTTC. It is translated as CASSVENYNEQFF. The chain recombines TRBV7-9 with TRBJ2-1; D not certain. Germline V gene sequence: CDR1 SEHNR, CDR2 FQNEAQ (reference sequence). This CDR3 contains 13 residues. Trimming took 8 bases from V and 3 from J, leaving 11 bases between them.

This clonotype was counted ten times or more. The chain recombines TRBV27 with TRBJ1-5, with D unclear. Germline values: CDR1 MNHEY, CDR2 SMNVEV (reference sequence). With 0 bases removed from V and 0 bases from J, the gap between germline ends came to 9 bases. The CDR3 covers 16 residues. The CDR3 here is CASSLSGTHSNQPQHF. CDR3 bases: TGTGCCAGCAGTTTATCGGGTACTCATAGCAATCAGCCCCAGCATTTT.

This clonotype was counted a few times. This chain uses TRBV5-1 with TRBJ2-1, with 9 bases fitting TRBD2. From germline, CDR1 is SGHRS and CDR2 YFSETQ. The CDR3 length is 16 residues. The J segment lost 2 bases and the V segment lost 2 bases, leaving 5 bases of the junction unmatched. CDR3 DNA sequence: TGCGCCAGCAGCTTCCGTGAGCGGGGGGCCTACAATGAGCAGTTCTTC. Protein product: CASSFRERGAYNEQFF. Together with reference TRBV5-1 and TRBJ2-1, the CDR3 gives the full variable domain: KAGVTQTPRYLIKTRGQQVTLSCSPISGHRSVSWYQQTPGQGLQFLFEYFSETQRNKGNFPGRFSGRQFSNSRSEMNVSTLELGDSALYLCASSFRERGAYNEQFFGPGTRLTVL.

CDR3 DNA sequence: TGCAGTGCTGGAAGGGCTAGCGGATCACACTCCTACAATGAGCAGTTCTTC. It specifies CSAGRASGSHSYNEQFF. This chain links TRBV20-1 with TRBJ2-1; TRBD2 agrees at 7 bases. CDR1 and CDR2 (germline): DFQATT, SNEGSKA (reference sequence). Losses at the gene ends were 5 bases for V and 0 bases for J; bases not matched to a gene: 13. The CDR3 contains 17 residues.

The chain links TRBV21-1 to TRBJ2-1; the D call of TRBD2 is as the table states it, not checked on the DNA. TRBV21-1 is termed a pseudogene. This CDR3 has 15 residues. The CDR3 reads CASRRGSGAYNEQFF. CDR3 in DNA: TGTGCCAGCAGGAGGGGTAGCGGGGCTTACAATGAGCAGTTCTTC.

This clonotype was detected a few times. This chain uses TRBV6-4 with TRBJ2-2, with D perhaps matching TRBD1 (5 bases). CDR1 and CDR2 (germline): MRHNA, SNTAGT. V shed 5 bases and J shed 2 bases, with 18 bases lying between them. The CDR3 extends over 17 amino acids. The CDR3 nucleotides are TGTGCCAGCAGTAGGGGTCTTGGCCCCATAAACACCGGGGAGCTGTTTTTT. Its protein is CASSRGLGPINTGELFF.

In this sample, this clonotype turned up a few times. This sequence joins TRBV10-3 and TRBJ2-7; possible D gene TRBD2, 5 bases. This CDR3 region has 13 residues. The ends were cut back, 10 bases at V and 0 bases at J, with 13 bases in the middle. CDR1 is ENHRY, CDR2 SYGVKD, per germline. The CDR3, as DNA: TGTGCCACGATGAGGGTGAGCTCCTACGAGCAGTACTTC. Protein product: CATMRVSSYEQYF.

This chain joins TRBV20-1 and TRBJ2-7, with D possibly matching TRBD2 (6 bases). The CDR3 loop spans 14 amino acids. Germline V gene data show CDR1 as DFQATT and CDR2 as SNEGSKA (reference sequence). V was trimmed by 4 bases and J by 4 bases, leaving 17 bases between them. As DNA, the CDR3 is TGCAGTGCTAAAGTTACGGGAGCCTGGTACGAGCAGTACTTC. This gives the protein CSAKVTGAWYEQYF.

This clonotype was found many times. The CDR3 loop is CASSPGASTDTQYF. As DNA, the CDR3 is TGTGCCAGCAGCCCGGGGGCCTCCACAGATACGCAGTATTTT. V usage is TRBV7-3 and J usage is TRBJ2-3; either TRBD1 or TRBD2 may fit D (6 bases each). The V gene lost 5 bases and the J gene lost 2 bases, with 11 bases spanning the gap. Germline V gene data show CDR1 as SGHTA and CDR2 as FQGTGA. CDR3 length: 14 residues.

The chain joins TRBV20-1 to TRBJ2-1; no reliable D call. CDR3 length equals 17 residues. Trimming shortened V by 0 bases and J by 5 bases, and 20 bases separated the two germline ends. From germline, CDR1 is DFQATT and CDR2 SNEGSKA (reference sequence). The CDR3 bases are TGCAGTGCTAGAGATAGGGCAGGTGCCGGTCGGGACAATGAGCAGTTCTTC. It translates to CSARDRAGAGRDNEQFF.

Ten or more counts support this clonotype. V and J are TRBV29-1 and TRBJ2-7, with 7 bases identical to TRBD1. This CDR3 is built from 15 residues. Germline CDR1 and CDR2: SQVTM and ANQGSEA. V dropped 5 bases and J dropped 1; count of bases not matched to a gene: 11. The CDR3 DNA is TGCAGCGTTAAGGACAGGTCATGGGGATCCTACGAGCAGTACTTC. This codes for CSVKDRSWGSYEQYF.

This clonotype was counted many times. This chain links TRBV20-1 with TRBJ2-3, with 7 positions matching TRBD2. From germline, CDR1 is DFQATT and CDR2 SNEGSKA (reference sequence). The CDR3 totals 16 residues. The V segment lost 1 base and the J segment 5 bases; nucleotides outside the gene matches: 12. The CDR3 sequence is CSARALGGEWVDTQYF. The CDR3 DNA follows: TGCAGTGCTAGAGCTCTGGGGGGGGAGTGGGTAGATACGCAGTATTTT.

This clonotype was observed at least ten times. The chain carries TRBV20-1 and TRBJ2-1; no reliable D call. Germline V gives CDR1 DFQATT, CDR2 SNEGSKA (reference sequence). This CDR3 comprises 11 residues. Deletions cut 1 base from V and 6 bases from J, with 4 bases between. CDR3 coding DNA: TGCAGTGCTAGAGTCGTCAATGAGCAGTTCTTC. This gives the protein CSARVVNEQFF.

This clonotype was detected only a few times. This chain links TRBV7-2 with TRBJ1-1; the D gene is possibly TRBD1 (6 bases). Trimming stripped 1 base from V and 2 bases from J, with 14 bases between. CDR1 SGHTA and CDR2 FQGNSA come from the germline V gene. The CDR3 covers 16 residues. The CDR3 coding sequence is TGTGCCAGCAGCTTAGGCCCGGGACATCCAAACACTGAAGCTTTCTTT. Its protein product is CASSLGPGHPNTEAFF.

This clonotype was seen only a few times. J is TRBJ1-1 and V is TRBV15; 7 bases fit TRBD1. The V and J ends lost 3 bases and 0 bases, in that order; junction bases with no gene match: 10. The CDR3 has 17 residues. The germline CDR1 and CDR2 sequences are LNHNV and YYDKDF (reference sequence). CDR3 amino acids: CATSSFIRDSMNTEAFF. As DNA, the CDR3 is TGTGCCACCAGCAGTTTCATTCGGGACAGCATGAACACTGAAGCTTTCTTT.

This clonotype was seen many times. In DNA, the CDR3 is TGCGCCAGCAGCTTGGCGGACAGGGGGGTCACTGAAGCTTTCTTT. Protein: CASSLADRGVTEAFF. The rearrangement links TRBV5-1 to TRBJ1-1; 10 bases align to TRBD1. The CDR3 runs 15 residues. Trimming took 0 bases from V and 4 from J; bases not matched to a gene: 3. Germline V gene sequence: CDR1 SGHRS, CDR2 YFSETQ.

This clonotype was counted at least ten times. This rearrangement joins TRBV20-1 to TRBJ2-5, with 7 bases lining up with TRBD2. With 0 bases clipped from V and 3 bases from J, the junction kept 7 bases outside the gene matches. Germline assignment: CDR1 DFQATT and CDR2 SNEGSKA (reference sequence). The CDR3 loop spans 15 amino acids. The CDR3 DNA reads as TGCAGTGCTAGAGACGGTGGGAGGGCCGAAGAGACCCAGTACTTC. Translated, it gives CSARDGGRAEETQYF.

In this sample, this clonotype turned up many times. The chain combines TRBV9 with TRBJ1-4; D remains unclear. V was trimmed by 0 bases and J by 7 bases, leaving 13 bases between them. The CDR3 is 15 amino acids. The germline CDR1 and CDR2 sequences are SGDLS and YYNGEE. In DNA form, the CDR3 reads TGTGCCAGCAGCGTAGAGCCCACCGATGGTGAAAAACTGTTTTTT. This gives the protein CASSVEPTDGEKLFF.

A single count supports this clonotype. A much larger clone differs from this one at a single base, so this may be a read error. J is TRBJ2-4 and V is TRBV20-1; D is perhaps TRBD2 (6 bases). Germline V CDR1 and CDR2: DFQATT, SNEGSKA (reference sequence). This CDR3 spans 16 amino acids. As DNA, the CDR3 is TGCTGTGCTAGAGATTCTTGGGGGGTAGCCAAAAACATTCAGTACTTC. Translated, it gives CCARDSWGVAKNIQYF.